This passage covers 25 T cell receptor beta chains from one sample sequenced in a study of T cell changes during pregnancy in multiple sclerosis. Some clones are missing from TCRdb's copy, which holds only in-frame ones; the method was immunoSEQ multiplex PCR. The data hold 38,000 or so clones, with about 95% observed a single time. Sequencing was performed on CD4+ T cells from peripheral blood mononuclear cells, taken in the second trimester of pregnancy. These receptors all come from a female donor with multiple sclerosis, enrolled in a pregnancy study.

A few counts support this clone. The V gene is TRBV30, the J gene TRBJ2-1; TRBD2 matches at 12 bases. Germline V gene data show CDR1 as GTSNPN and CDR2 as SVGIG (reference sequence). Trimming cost V 0 bases and J 10 bases; bases outside gene matches: 4. CDR3 size: 14 residues. The CDR3 region has the DNA TGTGCCTGGAGTGTGACTAGCGGGAGTCGGGAGCAGTTCTTC. Translating gives CAWSVTSGSREQFF.

The chain recombines TRBV25-1 with TRBJ2-2, with D perhaps TRBD2 (7 bases). The CDR3 runs 16 residues. Between the trimmed V and J ends, which lost 2 bases and 2 bases, there was a span of 12 bases. Germline V gives CDR1 MGHDK, CDR2 SYGVNS. The CDR3 is CASSERGGQNTGELFF. DNA of the CDR3: TGTGCCAGCAGTGAACGCGGGGGACAAAACACCGGGGAGCTGTTTTTT.

The chain couples TRBV7-2 to TRBJ1-2; the match to TRBD1 covers 10 bases. The CDR3 length is 17 residues. Looked up from germline, CDR1 is SGHTA and CDR2 is FQGNSA. Trimming at V came to 2 bases and at J to 2 bases, leaving 8 bases not matched to a gene. The CDR3 spells CASSLRRQGASNYGYTF. Written as DNA, the CDR3 is TGTGCCAGCAGCTTACGTAGACAGGGGGCATCCAACTATGGCTACACCTTC.

The chain uses TRBV7-9 and TRBJ1-1; 7 bases are a match to TRBD1. Germline V lookup: CDR1 SEHNR, CDR2 FQNEAQ (reference sequence). V shed 1 base and J 7 bases; nucleotides not matched to a gene: 6. The CDR3 sequence is 14 residues long. The CDR3 here is CASSLGQGVGEAFF. The CDR3 DNA is TGTGCCAGCAGCTTAGGACAGGGAGTGGGTGAAGCTTTCTTT.

The gene calls are TRBV5-4 and TRBJ1-1, with a possible D match to TRBD1 (6 bases). Between the trimmed V and J ends, which lost 4 bases and 1 base, there was a span of 14 bases. Germline values: CDR1 SGHNT, CDR2 YYREEE (reference sequence). CDR3 length: 15 amino acids. The CDR3 region is CASSPRRGTNTEAFF. The CDR3 DNA sequence: TGTGCCAGCAGCCCGAGAAGGGGGACGAACACTGAAGCTTTCTTT.

The rearrangement links TRBV28 to TRBJ2-7; D is perhaps TRBD2 (6 bases). V was trimmed by 3 bases and J by 3 bases, leaving 9 bases between them. The CDR3 is made up of 13 amino acids. Germline lookup yields CDR1 MDHEN and CDR2 SYDVKM. In nucleotides, the CDR3 is TGTGCCAGCAGTTTGGACGGGGGCTACGAGCAGTACTTC. Encoded protein: CASSLDGGYEQYF.

The chain couples TRBV4-3 to TRBJ2-1, with a tentative D call TRBD2 (6 bases). This CDR3 is 14 amino acids long. Trimming cost V 3 bases and J 8 bases, with 14 bases left between them. Germline values: CDR1 LGHNA, CDR2 YSLEER. The CDR3 DNA sequence: TGCGCCAGCAGCCAGGGGGGTTTGGGGGATGAGCAGTTCTTC. Its protein product is CASSQGGLGDEQFF.

The rearrangement uses TRBV27 and TRBJ1-2; tentative D call: TRBD1 (5 bases). Germline V gives CDR1 MNHEY, CDR2 SMNVEV (reference sequence). The CDR3 runs to 13 residues. Trimming removed 3 bases from V and 4 bases from J, with 9 bases in between. The CDR3 coding sequence is TGTGCCAGCAGTTTTCAGGGCGGCTATGGCTACACCTTC. Translating gives CASSFQGGYGYTF.

This chain joins TRBV7-7 and TRBJ2-1, with TRBD1 matching over 11 bases. The ends lost 5 bases at V and 6 bases at J; junction bases unmatched: 9. Germline V CDR1 and CDR2: SSHAT, FNYEAQ (reference sequence). CDR3 length: 16 amino acids. Here the CDR3 reads CASSPSPDRGLNEQFF. DNA of the CDR3: TGTGCCAGCAGCCCAAGCCCGGACAGGGGGCTCAATGAGCAGTTCTTC. Looking up the rest from reference TRBV7-7 and TRBJ2-1 gives the full variable domain: GAGVSQSPRYKVTKRGQDVTLRCDPISSHATLYWYQQALGQGPEFLTYFNYEAQPDKSGLPSDRFSAERPEGSISTLTIQRTEQRDSAMYRCASSPSPDRGLNEQFFGPGTRLTVL.

The chain joins TRBV6-1 to TRBJ1-1, with D maybe TRBD1 (6 bases). The V end lost 6 bases, the J end lost 2 bases, and 10 bases lay between the germline ends. The length of the CDR3 is 13 residues. Germline CDR1 and CDR2: MNHNS and SASEGT. Written as DNA, the CDR3 is TGTGCCAGCAGGGCAGGGGCCAACACTGAAGCTTTCTTT. Its translation: CASRAGANTEAFF.

The chain links TRBV5-1 to TRBJ2-1; D perhaps matches TRBD1 (6 bases). Per germline, CDR1 SGHRS and CDR2 YFSETQ. This CDR3 contains 14 residues. V dropped 4 bases and J dropped 1 base, with 9 bases sitting between them. CDR3 nucleotide sequence: TGCGCCAGCAGCCCCGGACAGTCCTACAATGAGCAGTTCTTC. Translating it yields CASSPGQSYNEQFF.

The rearrangement uses TRBV7-7 and TRBJ2-7; possibly TRBD1 for D (5 bases). Trimming took 0 bases from V and 6 from J, leaving 9 bases between them. The germline V gene has CDR1 SSHAT and CDR2 FNYEAQ (reference sequence). CDR3 length: 13 residues. CDR3 loop: CASSLAARGEQYF. CDR3 sequence (DNA): TGTGCCAGCAGCTTAGCGGCTAGGGGCGAGCAGTACTTC.

The chain is built from TRBV5-1 and TRBJ2-4; weak D call: TRBD2 (6 bases). The V gene's germline CDR1 is SGHRS and CDR2 YFSETQ. The CDR3 contains 16 residues. The V end was cut by 5 bases, the J end by 7 bases, with 22 bases between. The CDR3 sequence: CASRPRGGGEENIQYF. CDR3 nucleotides: TGCGCCAGCAGGCCTAGGGGCGGCGGGGAAGAGAACATTCAGTACTTC.

The J gene is TRBJ2-1, the V gene TRBV5-5, with D uncertain. V was cut by 3 bases and J by 6 bases, with 10 bases left in between. CDR1 and CDR2 from the germline V gene are SGHKS and YYEKEE (reference sequence). This CDR3 is built from 13 residues. The CDR3 loop is CASSSIPGNEQFF. The DNA for the CDR3 is TGTGCCAGCAGCTCGATACCCGGCAATGAGCAGTTCTTC.

The chain links TRBV2 to TRBJ2-7; 10 nucleotides align to TRBD2. CDR3 length: 16 amino acids. CDR1 and CDR2 (germline): SNHLY, FYNNEI. Germline trimming cut 4 bases from V and 5 bases from J; bases unmatched to any gene: 11. As DNA, the CDR3 is TGTGCCAGCAGTGCCGGGTTGGGCCTAGCGGGAGACGAGCAGTACTTC. This encodes CASSAGLGLAGDEQYF.

The chain employs TRBV7-6 and TRBJ2-1; no definite D call. Germline CDR1 SGHVS, CDR2 FNYEAQ. The ends were cut back, 0 bases at V and 6 bases at J, with 6 bases in the middle. CDR3 length: 13 amino acids. The CDR3 loop is CASSLARGNEQFF. As DNA, the CDR3 is TGTGCCAGCAGCTTAGCGCGAGGCAATGAGCAGTTCTTC.

The chain has TRBV27 and TRBJ2-5; 9 bases map to TRBD1. Per the germline V gene, CDR1 is MNHEY and CDR2 is SMNVEV (reference sequence). CDR3 length: 15 residues. V was pared by 5 bases and J by 7 bases, with 11 bases of the junction left unmatched. The CDR3 reads CASSALQGAILTQYF. In nucleotides, the CDR3 is TGTGCCAGCAGTGCCCTACAGGGGGCCATCCTGACCCAGTACTTC.

As DNA, the CDR3 is TGCGCCAGCAGCATGGGACAGGGAGTCACCGGGGAGCTGTTTTTT. Translated, it gives CASSMGQGVTGELFF. The chain employs TRBV5-1 and TRBJ2-2, with 9 nucleotides matching TRBD1. The trim removed 4 bases at V and 4 bases at J, leaving 5 bases unmatched. The length of the CDR3 is 15 residues. Per the germline V gene, CDR1 is SGHRS and CDR2 is YFSETQ.

The chain carries TRBV6-5 and TRBJ1-3; a possible D gene is TRBD1 (6 bases). The CDR3 has 14 amino acids. CDR1 is MNHEY, CDR2 SVGAGI, per germline. CDR3 bases: TGTGCTTACCCTGGACAGCTCTCTGGAAACACCATATATTTT. The encoded protein is CAYPGQLSGNTIYF.

CDR3 region: CASSLLSGGGWNEQFF. The CDR3 bases are TGTGCCAGCAGCTTACTTAGCGGGGGGGGTTGGAATGAGCAGTTCTTC. This chain connects TRBV5-6 to TRBJ2-1; TRBD2 matches 11 bases. V was pared by 2 bases and J by 7 bases, with 8 bases of the junction left unmatched. The germline CDR1 and CDR2 sequences are SGHDT and YYEEEE. There are 16 residues in the CDR3.

The sample holds one count of this clone. The V call is TRBV5-4, the J call TRBJ1-5; unclear D gene. Trimming cost V 0 bases and J 0 bases, with 4 bases left between them. This CDR3 is built from 14 residues. Germline CDR1 and CDR2: SGHNT and YYREEE (reference sequence). CDR3 sequence (DNA): TGTGCCAGCAGCTTGGAGCCTAGCAATCAGCCCCAGCATTTT. Protein sequence: CASSLEPSNQPQHF.

V gene TRBV7-8 combines with J gene TRBJ2-3; 7 positions agree with TRBD1. V lost 5 bases and J lost 4; bases outside the gene matches: 9. This CDR3 spans 15 amino acids. Germline-derived CDR1 and CDR2 are SGHVS and FQNEAQ. For the CDR3, the DNA is TGTGCCAGCAGCCTACCAGGGGGTTCTGCAGATACGCAGTATTTT. It is translated as CASSLPGGSADTQYF.

The J gene is TRBJ2-5, the V gene TRBV19, with 7 bases identical to TRBD1. Germline V CDR1 and CDR2: LNHDA, SQIVND (reference sequence). V gave up 3 bases and J gave up 4 bases; unmatched junction bases: 5. The CDR3 extends over 14 amino acids. Written as DNA, the CDR3 is TGTGCCAGTAGTATTGAGGGGGCGGGAGAGACCCAGTACTTC. Residues: CASSIEGAGETQYF.

J is TRBJ2-3 and V is TRBV5-1, with D perhaps matching TRBD1 (7 bases). Germline lookup yields CDR1 SGHRS and CDR2 YFSETQ. V shed 4 bases and J shed 0 bases, with 15 bases lying between them. The CDR3 is made up of 16 amino acids. This CDR3 is CASSRGGTESTDTQYF. The CDR3 DNA sequence: TGCGCCAGCAGCCGAGGGGGGACAGAGAGCACAGATACGCAGTATTTT.

V gene TRBV6-5 combines with J gene TRBJ2-7, with 8 bases that match TRBD1. Trimming at V came to 6 bases and at J to 8 bases, leaving 12 bases not matched to a gene. CDR3 length: 14 residues. CDR1 is MNHEY and CDR2 is SVGAGI in the germline V gene. The CDR3 region has the DNA TGTGCCAGCAGCCTTCGGACAGGGACGATAAAGCAGTACTTC. It yields the protein CASSLRTGTIKQYF.